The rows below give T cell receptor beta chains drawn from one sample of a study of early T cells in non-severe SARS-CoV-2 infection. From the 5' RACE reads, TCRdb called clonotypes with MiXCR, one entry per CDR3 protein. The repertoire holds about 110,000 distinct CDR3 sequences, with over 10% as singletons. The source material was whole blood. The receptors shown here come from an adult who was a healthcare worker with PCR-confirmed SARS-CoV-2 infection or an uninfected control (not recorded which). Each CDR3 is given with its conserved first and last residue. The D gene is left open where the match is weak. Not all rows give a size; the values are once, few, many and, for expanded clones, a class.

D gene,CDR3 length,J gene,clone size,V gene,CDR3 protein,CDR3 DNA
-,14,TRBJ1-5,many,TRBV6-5,CASRPRVSNQPQHF,TGTGCCAGCAGGCCCAGGGTTAGCAATCAGCCCCAGCATTTT
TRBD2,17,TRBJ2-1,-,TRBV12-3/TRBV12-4,CASSLGTSGIYLSEQFF,TGTGCCAGCAGCCTCGGGACTAGCGGGATCTATTTAAGTGAGCAGTTCTTC
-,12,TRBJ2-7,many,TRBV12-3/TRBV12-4,CASTSAGPEQYF,TGTGCCAGCACCTCTGCCGGGCCTGAGCAGTACTTC
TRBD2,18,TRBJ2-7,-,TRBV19,CASSPGTSGDTYSYEQYF,TGTGCCAGTAGTCCCGGGACTAGCGGAGATACCTACTCCTACGAGCAGTACTTC
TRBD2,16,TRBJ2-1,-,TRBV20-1,CSAYPTGSGGVDEQFF,TGCAGTGCCTATCCCACGGGTAGCGGGGGGGTCGATGAGCAGTTCTTC
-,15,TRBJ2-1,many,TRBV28,CATTYGLKGGHEQFF,TGTGCCACCACCTACGGACTAAAGGGGGGACATGAGCAGTTCTTC
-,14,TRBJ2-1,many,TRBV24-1,CATGVGSSYNEQFF,TGTGCCACCGGCGTCGGGAGCTCCTACAATGAGCAGTTCTTC
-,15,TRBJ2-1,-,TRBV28,CASRGGDRSYNEQFF,TGTGCCAGCAGGGGGGGGGACAGAAGTTACAATGAGCAGTTCTTC
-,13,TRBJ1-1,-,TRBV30,CAWRQRTRDEAFF,TGTGCCTGGAGGCAGCGGACGCGGGATGAAGCTTTCTTT
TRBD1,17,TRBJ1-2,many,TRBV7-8,CASSLGTPGQGFHGYTF,TGTGCCAGCAGCTTAGGAACCCCGGGACAGGGGTTTCATGGCTACACCTTC